Listed below are T cell receptor beta chains from one sample, sequenced in a study of beta chain features in type 1 diabetes. Produced via immunoSEQ multiplex PCR; TCRdb's table is partial and in-frame only. The sample yields hundreds of thousands of clones, 30% seen once. Material: naive CD4+ T cells from blood. These receptors all stem from a man between 18 and 35 years old in good health. The CDR3 runs from the conserved cysteine through the conserved F or W. Each record gives: J gene, clone size, V gene, CDR3 length, D gene, CDR3 protein, CDR3 DNA. The D gene is left open where the match is weak. A clone size is listed for some rows: how often the clone was seen (once, few, many), or a class if it is expanded.

TRBJ2-2	-	TRBV29-1	14	-	CSVLPGLNTGELFF	TGCAGCGTCCTCCCGGGCCTTAACACCGGGGAGCTGTTTTTT
TRBJ2-1	few	TRBV30	14	TRBD2	CAWTGLAAYNEQFF	TGTGCCTGGACTGGACTAGCGGCATACAATGAGCAGTTCTTC
TRBJ2-2	-	TRBV28	12	-	CASSANPGELFF	TGTGCCAGCAGTGCTAATCCCGGGGAGCTGTTTTTT
TRBJ2-5	-	TRBV25-1	14	-	CASSEFGGLETQYF	TGTGCCAGCAGTGAATTCGGGGGGCTGGAGACCCAGTACTTC
TRBJ1-4	-	TRBV30	11	-	CAWSVAEKLFF	TGTGCCTGGAGTGTAGCGGAGAAACTGTTTTTT
TRBJ2-3	few	TRBV25-1	16	-	CASSGYRGGGSDTQYF	TGTGCCAGCAGTGGTTACAGGGGTGGAGGGTCAGATACGCAGTATTTT
TRBJ2-2	-	TRBV4-1	13	-	CASSQVGLSELFF	TGCGCCAGCAGCCAAGTTGGTCTCTCAGAGCTGTTTTTT
TRBJ2-4	-	TRBV9	16	TRBD1	CASSVGLRDRANIQYF	TGTGCCAGCAGCGTAGGCTTAAGAGACAGGGCAAACATTCAGTACTTC
TRBJ2-3	-	TRBV29-1	14	-	CSGTGTVNTDTQYF	TGCAGCGGGACCGGGACCGTTAACACAGATACGCAGTATTTT
TRBJ2-6	few	TRBV30	14	-	CAWSGTSGANVLTF	TGTGCCTGGTCCGGGACCTCTGGGGCCAACGTCCTGACTTTC
TRBJ2-6	few	TRBV6-5	15	-	CASSLWASGANVLTF	TGTGCCAGCAGTCTCTGGGCCAGTGGGGCCAACGTCCTGACTTTC
TRBJ2-1	few	TRBV13	15	TRBD2	CASSPNAGLANEQFF	TGTGCCAGCAGCCCCAACGCCGGACTAGCGAATGAGCAGTTCTTC
TRBJ2-7	few	TRBV29-1	12	-	CSVGTSPLEQYF	TGCAGCGTGGGGACTTCCCCCCTCGAGCAGTACTTC
TRBJ2-7	-	TRBV5-1	13	-	CASSRPTRYEQYF	TGCGCCAGCAGCCGACCGACTCGATACGAGCAGTACTTC
TRBJ2-5	few	TRBV4-2	17	-	CASSQSPMRVFQETQYF	TGTGCCAGCAGCCAGTCCCCCATGAGGGTCTTCCAAGAGACCCAGTACTTC
TRBJ2-7	few	TRBV30	13	-	CAWMDLSTYEQYF	TGTGCCTGGATGGACCTCAGTACCTACGAGCAGTACTTC
TRBJ2-5	-	TRBV5-4	17	TRBD2	CASSPAETSGSGETQYF	TGTGCCAGCAGCCCAGCAGAGACTAGCGGGAGTGGGGAGACCCAGTACTTC
TRBJ1-1	-	TRBV5-6	16	TRBD1	CASSLVAGGMNTEAFF	TGTGCCAGCAGCTTGGTCGCAGGGGGTATGAACACTGAAGCTTTCTTT
TRBJ1-3	-	TRBV7-6	13	-	CASSLEAGNTIYF	TGTGCCAGCAGCTTAGAAGCTGGAAACACCATATATTTT
TRBJ2-7	few	TRBV9	14	-	CASSVAPGGYEQYF	TGTGCCAGCAGCGTAGCCCCGGGCGGCTACGAGCAGTACTTC
TRBJ2-1	once	TRBV9	11	-	CASSVDCVQFF	TGTGCCAGCAGCGTAGACTGTGTGCAGTTCTTC
TRBJ1-2	-	TRBV6-5	13	-	CASSQDSLYGYTF	TGTGCCAGCAGTCAGGACAGCCTCTATGGCTACACCTTC
TRBJ2-5	-	TRBV29-1	14	-	CSVAGTGSRETQYF	TGCAGCGTTGCAGGGACGGGGAGTCGAGAGACCCAGTACTTC
TRBJ2-7	-	TRBV6-5	13	TRBD1	CASTTGQKYEQYF	TGTGCCAGCACCACGGGACAGAAATACGAGCAGTACTTC
TRBJ2-7	-	TRBV10-1	13	-	CASSEGGIYEQYF	TGCGCCAGCAGTGAGGGAGGAATCTACGAGCAGTACTTC
TRBJ2-7	-	TRBV2	11	-	CASHLSSEQYF	TGTGCCAGCCACCTCTCTTCCGAGCAGTACTTC
TRBJ2-1	few	TRBV7-2	15	TRBD1	CASSSDRGSYNEQFF	TGTGCCAGCAGCTCCGACAGGGGCTCCTACAATGAGCAGTTCTTC
TRBJ2-1	few	TRBV10-3	16	TRBD2	CAISDSGRGSSNEQFF	TGTGCCATCAGTGACAGCGGGAGAGGGTCCTCCAATGAGCAGTTCTTC
TRBJ2-7	-	TRBV29-1	15	TRBD2	CSVKSGTTSSYEQYF	TGCAGCGTCAAATCCGGGACTACCAGCTCCTACGAGCAGTACTTC
TRBJ1-2	-	TRBV25-1	12	-	CASSETGFGYTF	TGTGCCAGCAGTGAAACAGGGTTTGGCTACACCTTC
TRBJ2-5	-	TRBV27	14	-	CASSPPGFQETQYF	TGTGCCAGCAGTCCTCCGGGGTTCCAAGAGACCCAGTACTTC
TRBJ2-1	few	TRBV30	13	-	CAWSTLGGTEQFF	TGTGCCTGGAGTACCCTAGGGGGGACCGAGCAGTTCTTC
TRBJ2-1	-	TRBV5-1	12	TRBD1	CASSLEWDRQFF	TGCGCCAGCAGCTTGGAATGGGACAGACAGTTCTTC
TRBJ2-7	-	TRBV23-1	17	-	CASSPPTPRVGYYEQYF	TGCGCCAGCAGTCCCCCTACCCCCAGGGTCGGTTACTACGAGCAGTACTTC
TRBJ2-7	few	TRBV29-1	13	-	CSVRLIQGGEQYF	TGCAGCGTCCGATTGATACAGGGAGGCGAGCAGTACTTC
TRBJ1-2	few	TRBV29-1	13	TRBD1	CSVDDRVNYGYTF	TGCAGCGTCGACGACAGGGTCAACTATGGCTACACCTTC
TRBJ2-7	once	TRBV7-9	12	-	CASRPSGDEQYF	TGTGCCAGCAGACCCTCAGGGGACGAGCAGTACTTC
TRBJ2-1	few	TRBV19	13	-	CASSIWLRDEQFF	TGTGCCAGTAGTATATGGCTTCGGGATGAGCAGTTCTTC
TRBJ2-1	few	TRBV10-3	14	-	CAISGPSGYNEQFF	TGTGCCATCAGTGGGCCGAGTGGGTACAATGAGCAGTTCTTC
TRBJ2-7	few	TRBV25-1	15	TRBD2	CASSEGLADSYEQYF	TGTGCCAGCAGTGAGGGACTAGCGGACTCCTACGAGCAGTACTTC
TRBJ2-1	-	TRBV5-1	14	-	CASRGMSGWNEQFF	TGCGCCAGCAGGGGCATGAGCGGGTGGAATGAGCAGTTCTTC
TRBJ2-1	-	TRBV4-2	17	TRBD2	CASSQDLLAGLLNEQFF	TGTGCCAGCAGCCAAGATCTTCTAGCGGGATTATTGAATGAGCAGTTCTTC
TRBJ1-5	-	TRBV5-1	16	-	CASSPMGGGGNQPQHF	TGCGCCAGCAGCCCCATGGGGGGAGGGGGCAATCAGCCCCAGCATTTT
TRBJ2-5	-	TRBV7-7	14	-	CASSLTGQQETQYF	TGTGCTAGCAGCTTAACGGGTCAGCAAGAGACCCAGTACTTC
TRBJ1-2	few	TRBV15	13	-	CATSGGSNYGYTF	TGTGCCACCAGCGGAGGCAGTAACTATGGCTACACCTTC
TRBJ1-4	-	TRBV4-1	15	TRBD1	CASSQADRANEKLFF	TGCGCCAGCAGCCAAGCCGACAGGGCCAATGAAAAACTGTTTTTT
TRBJ1-1	few	TRBV30	15	-	CAWSAQGFRRTEAFF	TGTGCCTGGAGTGCCCAGGGTTTCAGGAGAACTGAAGCTTTCTTT
TRBJ2-2	few	TRBV29-1	14	-	CSASVTRPTGELFF	TGCAGCGCCTCCGTGACTAGACCAACCGGGGAGCTGTTTTTT
TRBJ1-2	-	TRBV6-6	13	TRBD1	CASSPGQGAGYTF	TGTGCCAGCAGCCCGGGACAGGGGGCTGGCTACACCTTC
TRBJ1-2	-	TRBV30	14	TRBD1	CAFTPDRVVYGYTF	TGTGCCTTCACCCCGGACAGGGTAGTCTATGGCTACACCTTC
TRBJ2-5	-	TRBV29-1	11	TRBD2	CSVREVETQYF	TGCAGCGTTCGGGAGGTGGAGACCCAGTACTTC
TRBJ1-1	-	TRBV7-2	15	-	CASSLRGFMNTEAFF	TGTGCCAGCAGCTTACGGGGATTTATGAACACTGAAGCTTTCTTT
TRBJ2-1	-	TRBV29-1	15	TRBD2	CSTPRGGSVYNEQFF	TGCAGCACACCTCGGGGCGGGAGTGTTTACAATGAGCAGTTCTTC
TRBJ1-4	-	TRBV7-2	14	-	CASSLSREQEKLFF	TGTGCCAGCAGCTTGTCCAGGGAGCAGGAAAAACTGTTTTTT
TRBJ2-7	few	TRBV29-1	15	-	CSVVVDFGGVGEQYF	TGCAGCGTTGTCGTAGATTTTGGTGGGGTAGGCGAGCAGTACTTC
TRBJ2-7	few	TRBV30	14	-	CAWSQSGEWLGQYF	TGTGCCTGGAGCCAGAGCGGCGAGTGGCTTGGGCAGTACTTC
TRBJ2-7	-	TRBV19	11	-	CASSIANEQYF	TGTGCCAGTAGTATAGCCAACGAGCAGTACTTC
TRBJ2-7	few	TRBV30	11	-	CAWSRPYEQYF	TGTGCCTGGAGTCGGCCGTACGAGCAGTACTTC
TRBJ1-5	-	TRBV28	16	TRBD1	CASSLLGQGQNQPQHF	TGTGCCAGCAGTTTGCTGGGACAGGGGCAAAATCAGCCCCAGCATTTT
TRBJ1-2	-	TRBV7-2	15	-	CASSPQRDSIYGYTF	TGTGCCAGCAGCCCTCAACGGGACTCGATCTATGGCTACACCTTC